The T cell receptor (beta chain) described here comes from a study of OX40 agonist ivuxolimab in advanced cancers. Study findings and constraints: The study found among the lowest clonal expansion in partial responders at 0.1-3.0 mg/kg.

Assay used: immunoSEQ multiplex PCR; TCRdb lists only in-frame clones, some missing. This table has 55,000 to 70,000 clones, roughly 85% appearing once. Germline loops: CDR1 MDHEN, CDR2 SYDVKM. The V end lost 2 bases, the J end lost 3 bases, and 4 bases lay between the germline ends. The CDR3 runs to 12 residues. In the case of this clone: Its antigen is undetermined.

The chain recombines TRBV28 with TRBJ2-5; D is undetermined. Sequenced material: CD4+ or CD8+ T cells sorted from blood, taken in a trial of the OX40 agonist ivuxolimab. The sequence was collected from an adult with an advanced solid tumor such as melanoma, head and neck, liver or kidney cancer. CDR3 amino acids: CASSLQEETQYF. The CDR3, as DNA: TGTGCCAGCAGTTTACAGGAAGAGACCCAGTACTTC.